The present entry profiles one TCR beta chain with its context. Its antigen is not known. The data belong to a study of post-analysis software for immune sequencing data. This CDR3 has 14 residues. With 4 bases clipped from V and 11 bases from J, the junction kept 11 bases outside the gene matches. The germline gives CDR1 MNHEY, CDR2 SMNVEV (reference sequence). Study-wide results and limits: Comparison of patients with controls showed roughly five TRBV segments more frequent in patients, TRBV5-6, TRBV5-1 and TRBV20-1 among them.

Libraries were made from TCR beta cDNA, and they carried unique molecular identifiers. TCRdb fed the PCR reads into MiXCR, producing one record per CDR3 protein. The sample shows some 260,000 distinct CDR3 sequences, less than 40% of them seen only once. The source material was blood. The chain uses TRBV27 and TRBJ1-1; 9 bases map to TRBD1. The TCR originated in a girl between 5 and 17 years old with multiple sclerosis. As DNA, the CDR3 is TGTGCCAGCAGTTCTGGCGGGACAGGGCGTTTGGCTTTCTTT. Protein product: CASSSGGTGRLAFF.